This TCR beta chain was observed in a study of blood T cell repertoires in COVID-19. Data came from immunoSEQ multiplex PCR; TCRdb stores just in-frame clones and leaves some out. The sample has 40,000 to 45,000 clones; about 89% are singletons. CDR1 is SGHTA and CDR2 is FQGNSA in the germline V gene. V trimming: 1 base; J trimming: 7 bases; junction bases outside the gene matches: 0. This CDR3 contains 15 residues. This clonotype originated in a man over 45 with active COVID-19. Sequencing used peripheral blood. The chain has TRBV7-2 and TRBJ2-1; 14 bases are shared with TRBD2. In DNA form, the CDR3 reads TGTGCCAGCAGCTTAGGGACTAGCGGGAGGAATGAGCAGTTCTTC. It yields the protein CASSLGTSGRNEQFF.